This record looks at one T cell receptor (beta chain) sequence and its context. This record comes from a study of blood T cell repertoires in COVID-19. As for the study in general: There were acute and convalescent COVID-19 samples, and they came from the United States, Italy and Spain. PBMCs, B-cell-depleted T cells, or T cells provided the cDNA or gDNA that made up the material.

The CDR3 runs 15 residues. J was trimmed by 3 bases and V by 2 bases; bases with no gene match: 2. The germline CDR1 and CDR2 sequences are SGHTA and FQGNSA. Study processing details: Estimation of nucleated cell counts was performed using reference gene primer amplification. Data came from immunoSEQ multiplex PCR; TCRdb stores just in-frame clones and leaves some out. V, J and clone size were drawn from that table, and D and trimming were deduced from the DNA. The data contain 450,000 to 500,000 clones, 70% to 90% of them seen just once; the ten biggest clones take up roughly 3.2%. The material sequenced was peripheral blood. The chain uses TRBV7-2 and TRBJ2-3, with 10 bases aligning to TRBD1. This receptor was identified in a human donor in a cohort sampled during active COVID-19. The CDR3 spells CASSLRGQGTDTQYF. CDR3 in DNA: TGTGCCAGCAGCTTAAGGGGACAGGGGACAGATACGCAGTATTTT.